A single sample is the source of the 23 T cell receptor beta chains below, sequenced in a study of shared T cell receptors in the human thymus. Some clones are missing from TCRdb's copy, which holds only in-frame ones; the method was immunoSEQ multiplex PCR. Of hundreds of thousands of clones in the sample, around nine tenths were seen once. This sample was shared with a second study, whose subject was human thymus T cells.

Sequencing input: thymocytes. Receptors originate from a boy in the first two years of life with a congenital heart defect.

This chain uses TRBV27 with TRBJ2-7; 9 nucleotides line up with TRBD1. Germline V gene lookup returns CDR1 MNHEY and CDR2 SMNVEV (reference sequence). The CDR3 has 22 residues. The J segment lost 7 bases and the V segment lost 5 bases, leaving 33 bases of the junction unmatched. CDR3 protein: CASSAPPRRDRDDSPPLWEQYF. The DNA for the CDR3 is TGTGCCAGCAGTGCTCCCCCCCGCCGGGACAGGGATGATAGCCCACCCCTTTGGGAGCAGTACTTC.

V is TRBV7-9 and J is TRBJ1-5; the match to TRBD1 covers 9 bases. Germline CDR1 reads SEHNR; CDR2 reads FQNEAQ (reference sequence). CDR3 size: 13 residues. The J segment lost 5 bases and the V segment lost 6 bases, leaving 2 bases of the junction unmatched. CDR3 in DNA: TGTGCCAGCAGTACAGGGGGCGATCAGCCCCAGCATTTT. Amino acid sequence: CASSTGGDQPQHF. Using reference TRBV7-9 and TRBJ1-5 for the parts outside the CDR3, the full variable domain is DTGVSQNPRHKITKRGQNVTFRCDPISEHNRLYWYRQTLGQGPEFLTYFQNEAQLEKSRLLSDRFSAERPKGSFSTLEIQRTEQGDSAMYLCASSTGGDQPQHFGDGTRLSIL.

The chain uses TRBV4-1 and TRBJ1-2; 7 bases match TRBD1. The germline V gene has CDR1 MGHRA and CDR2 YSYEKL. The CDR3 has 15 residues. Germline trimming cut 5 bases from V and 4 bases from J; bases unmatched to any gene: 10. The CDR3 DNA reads TGCGCCAGCAGCTTTCAGACAGGGAACCTCTATGGCTACACCTTC. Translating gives CASSFQTGNLYGYTF.

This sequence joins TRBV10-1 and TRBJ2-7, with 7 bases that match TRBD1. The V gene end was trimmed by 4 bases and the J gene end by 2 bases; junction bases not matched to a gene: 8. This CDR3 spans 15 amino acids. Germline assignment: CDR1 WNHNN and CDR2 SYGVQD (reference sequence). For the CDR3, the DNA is TGCGCCAGCAGTGTTGACAGGGTGGGGACCTACGAGCAGTACTTC. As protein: CASSVDRVGTYEQYF.

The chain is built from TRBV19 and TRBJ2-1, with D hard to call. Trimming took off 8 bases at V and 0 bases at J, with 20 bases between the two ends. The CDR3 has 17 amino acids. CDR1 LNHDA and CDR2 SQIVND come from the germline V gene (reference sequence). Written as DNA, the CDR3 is TGTGCCAGTTACCCCGTTGCGGCGGCTAGCTCCTACAATGAGCAGTTCTTC. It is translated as CASYPVAAASSYNEQFF.

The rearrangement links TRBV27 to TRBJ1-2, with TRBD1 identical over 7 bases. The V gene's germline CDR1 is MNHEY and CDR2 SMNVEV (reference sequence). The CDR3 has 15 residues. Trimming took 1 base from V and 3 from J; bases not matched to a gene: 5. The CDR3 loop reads CASSLYAGGYYGYTF. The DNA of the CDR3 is TGTGCCAGCAGTTTATACGCAGGGGGTTACTATGGCTACACCTTC.

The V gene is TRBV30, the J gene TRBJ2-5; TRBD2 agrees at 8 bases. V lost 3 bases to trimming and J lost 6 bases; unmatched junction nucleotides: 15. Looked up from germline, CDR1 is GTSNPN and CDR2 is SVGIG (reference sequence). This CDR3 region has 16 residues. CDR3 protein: CAWRGYGQREKKTQYF. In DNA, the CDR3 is TGTGCCTGGAGGGGGTACGGTCAGCGGGAGAAGAAGACCCAGTACTTC. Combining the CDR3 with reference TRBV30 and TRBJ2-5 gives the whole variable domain SQTIHQWPATLVQPVGSPLSLECTVEGTSNPNLYWYRQAAGRGLQLLFYSVGIGQISSEVPQNLSASRPQDRQFILSSKKLLLSDSGFYLCAWRGYGQREKKTQYFGPGTRLLVL.

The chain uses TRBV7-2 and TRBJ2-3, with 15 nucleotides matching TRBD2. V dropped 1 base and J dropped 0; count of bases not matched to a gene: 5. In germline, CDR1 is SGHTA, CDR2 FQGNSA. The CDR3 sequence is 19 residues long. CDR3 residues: CASSLVGGLAGGSTDTQYF. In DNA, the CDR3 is TGTGCCAGCAGCTTAGTGGGGGGACTAGCGGGAGGAAGCACAGATACGCAGTATTTT.

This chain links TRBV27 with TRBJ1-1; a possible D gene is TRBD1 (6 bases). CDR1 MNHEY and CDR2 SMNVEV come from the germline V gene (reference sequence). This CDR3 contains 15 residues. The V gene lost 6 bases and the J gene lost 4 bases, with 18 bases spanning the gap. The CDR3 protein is CASRAGETCGTEAFF. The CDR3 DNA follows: TGTGCCAGCAGGGCAGGGGAAACCTGCGGCACTGAAGCTTTCTTT.

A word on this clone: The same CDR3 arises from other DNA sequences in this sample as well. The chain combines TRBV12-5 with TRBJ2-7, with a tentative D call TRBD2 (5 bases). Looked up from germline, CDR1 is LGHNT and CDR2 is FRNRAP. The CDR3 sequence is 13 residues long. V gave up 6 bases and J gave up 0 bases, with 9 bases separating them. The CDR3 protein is CASGLGLSYEQYF. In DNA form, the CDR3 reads TGTGCTAGTGGCCTTGGACTCTCCTACGAGCAGTACTTC.

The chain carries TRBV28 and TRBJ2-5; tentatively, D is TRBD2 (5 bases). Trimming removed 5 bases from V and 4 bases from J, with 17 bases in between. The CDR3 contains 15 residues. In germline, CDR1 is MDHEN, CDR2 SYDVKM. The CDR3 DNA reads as TGTGCCAGCAGTGTTCCCCGAGGGTTCGCAGAGACCCAGTACTTC. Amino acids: CASSVPRGFAETQYF.

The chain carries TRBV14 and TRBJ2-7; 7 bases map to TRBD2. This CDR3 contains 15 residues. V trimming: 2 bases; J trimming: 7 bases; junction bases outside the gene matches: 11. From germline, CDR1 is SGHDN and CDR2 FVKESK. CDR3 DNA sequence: TGTGCCAGCAGCCAAAGGACTAGTCCCCCGGGGGAGCAGTACTTC. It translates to CASSQRTSPPGEQYF.

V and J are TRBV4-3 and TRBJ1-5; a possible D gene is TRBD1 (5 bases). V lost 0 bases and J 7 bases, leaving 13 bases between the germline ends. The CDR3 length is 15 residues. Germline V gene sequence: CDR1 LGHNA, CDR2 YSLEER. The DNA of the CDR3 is TGCGCCAGCAGCCAAGATGTCCAGGGCCGGCAGCCCCAGCATTTT. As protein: CASSQDVQGRQPQHF.

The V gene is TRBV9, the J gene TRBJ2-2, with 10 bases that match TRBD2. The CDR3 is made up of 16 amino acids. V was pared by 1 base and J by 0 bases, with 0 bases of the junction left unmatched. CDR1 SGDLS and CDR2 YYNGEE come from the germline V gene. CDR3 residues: CASSVSGRANTGELFF. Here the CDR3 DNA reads TGTGCCAGCAGCGTAAGCGGGAGGGCGAACACCGGGGAGCTGTTTTTT.

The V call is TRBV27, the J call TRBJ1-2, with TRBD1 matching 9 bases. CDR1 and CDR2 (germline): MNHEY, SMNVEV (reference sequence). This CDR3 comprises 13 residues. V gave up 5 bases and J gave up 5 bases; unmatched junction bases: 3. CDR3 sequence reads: CASSTGGGYGYTF. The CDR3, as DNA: TGTGCCAGCAGTACAGGGGGCGGTTATGGCTACACCTTC.

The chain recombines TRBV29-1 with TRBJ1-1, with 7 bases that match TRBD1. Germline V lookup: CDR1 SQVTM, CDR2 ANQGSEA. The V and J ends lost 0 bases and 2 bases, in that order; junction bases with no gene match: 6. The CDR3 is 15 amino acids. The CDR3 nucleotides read TGCAGCGTTGAAGATAGGGGACAGACTAACACTGAAGCTTTCTTT. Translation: CSVEDRGQTNTEAFF.

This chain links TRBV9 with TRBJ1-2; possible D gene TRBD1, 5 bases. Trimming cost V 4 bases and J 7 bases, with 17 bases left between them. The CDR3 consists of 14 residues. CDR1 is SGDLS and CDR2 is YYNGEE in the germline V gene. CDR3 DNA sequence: TGTGCCAGCAGCCCCCGGGCGGGGGGAGGTGGCTACACCTTC. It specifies CASSPRAGGGGYTF.

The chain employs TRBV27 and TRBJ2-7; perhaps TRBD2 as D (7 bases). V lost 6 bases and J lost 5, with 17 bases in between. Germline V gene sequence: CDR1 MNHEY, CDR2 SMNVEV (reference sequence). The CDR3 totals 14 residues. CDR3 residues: CASSPKGGGHEQYF. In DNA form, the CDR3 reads TGTGCCAGCAGCCCGAAGGGGGGGGGTCACGAGCAGTACTTC.

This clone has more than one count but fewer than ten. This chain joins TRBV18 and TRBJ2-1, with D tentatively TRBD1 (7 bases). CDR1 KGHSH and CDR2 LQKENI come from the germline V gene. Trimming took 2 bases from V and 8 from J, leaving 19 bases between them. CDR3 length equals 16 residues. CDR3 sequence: CASSPEGRGVIYEQFF. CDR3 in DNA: TGTGCCAGCTCACCAGAGGGCAGGGGGGTTATCTATGAGCAGTTCTTC.

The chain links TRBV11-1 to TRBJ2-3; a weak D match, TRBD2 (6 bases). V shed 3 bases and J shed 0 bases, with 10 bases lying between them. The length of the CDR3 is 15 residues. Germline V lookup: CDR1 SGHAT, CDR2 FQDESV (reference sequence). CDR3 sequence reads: CASSFGGTSTDTQYF. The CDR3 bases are TGTGCCAGCAGCTTCGGGGGAACTAGCACAGATACGCAGTATTTT.

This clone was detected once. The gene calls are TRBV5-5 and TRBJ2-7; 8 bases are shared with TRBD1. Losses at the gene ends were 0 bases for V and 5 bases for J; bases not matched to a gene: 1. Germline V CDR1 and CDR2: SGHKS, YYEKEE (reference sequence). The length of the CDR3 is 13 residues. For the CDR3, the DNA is TGTGCCAGCAGCTTGGTACAGGGGGACGAGCAGTACTTC. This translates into CASSLVQGDEQYF.

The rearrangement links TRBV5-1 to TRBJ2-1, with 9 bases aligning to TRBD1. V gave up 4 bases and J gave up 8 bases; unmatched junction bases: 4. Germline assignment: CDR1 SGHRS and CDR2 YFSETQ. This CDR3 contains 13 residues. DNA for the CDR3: TGCGCCAGCAGCAGGACAGGGGAATATGAGCAGTTCTTC. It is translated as CASSRTGEYEQFF.

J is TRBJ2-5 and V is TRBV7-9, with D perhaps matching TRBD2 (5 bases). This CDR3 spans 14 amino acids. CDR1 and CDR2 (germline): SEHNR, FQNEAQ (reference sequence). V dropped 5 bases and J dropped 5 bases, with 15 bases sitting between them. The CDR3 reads CASSPPPGRETQYF. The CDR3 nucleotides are TGTGCCAGCAGCCCCCCCCCGGGAAGGGAGACCCAGTACTTC.